Each of the 6 T cell receptor beta chains below was sequenced from the same sample in a study of regulatory T cells in long-lasting Graves disease. Arm-PCR of CDR3 regions and iRepertoire HTBI primers were the basis on which TCR beta libraries were built. From the multiplex PCR reads, TCRdb called clonotypes with MiXCR, one entry per CDR3 protein. There are 350,000 to 400,000 distinct CDR3 sequences in the sample; roughly 17% occur only once, and roughly a fifth lies in the top ten. Time point: newly diagnosed GD, antithyroid drugs for less than 3 months. From RNA extracted from PBMCs, the TCR library was made. The sample was also linked to a second study, of T cells in Graves' hyperthyroidism and ophthalmopathy.

The sample here was peripheral blood mononuclear cells (PBMCs), taken at new diagnosis, from a patient treated with antithyroid drugs. The receptors stem from a woman between 18 and 29 years old with Graves disease.

This clonotype was recorded a few times. J is TRBJ1-6 and V is TRBV7-2; possible D gene TRBD1, 5 bases. This CDR3 is 14 amino acids long. The germline V and J ends were trimmed by 5 bases and 7 bases, with 12 bases remaining between them. CDR1 is SGHTA and CDR2 is FQGNSA in the germline V gene. CDR3 amino acids: CASSNDRLNSPLHF. The CDR3 DNA sequence: TGTGCCAGCAGCAACGACAGACTAAATTCACCCCTCCACTTT.

This chain connects TRBV4-1 to TRBJ1-4, with D maybe TRBD1 (5 bases). With 4 bases removed from V and 6 bases from J, the gap between germline ends came to 9 bases. Looked up from germline, CDR1 is MGHRA and CDR2 is YSYEKL. The CDR3 totals 13 residues. This chain's CDR3 is CASSPGGYEKLFF. The DNA for the CDR3 is TGCGCCAGCAGCCCCGGGGGTTATGAAAAACTGTTTTTT.

In its sample, this clonotype was seen many times. This chain links TRBV5-1 with TRBJ2-7; TRBD1 agrees at 9 bases. The CDR3 totals 15 residues. The J segment lost 3 bases and the V segment lost 4 bases, leaving 8 bases of the junction unmatched. The germline gives CDR1 SGHRS, CDR2 YFSETQ. The CDR3 region has the DNA TGCGCCAGCAGCGAGGGGACAGGGAGAAACTACGAGCAGTACTTC. Protein: CASSEGTGRNYEQYF.

This clonotype was seen a few times. This sequence may be a read error, since a much larger clone differs from it by one base. The CDR3 sequence is CASSLSVVLRNGKLFF. CDR3 DNA: TGTGCCAGCAGCTTATCGGTGGTTCTTCGGAATGGAAAACTGTTTTTT. This sequence joins TRBV11-2 and TRBJ1-4, with D unclear. Per germline, CDR1 SGHAT and CDR2 FQNNGV. The CDR3 consists of 16 residues.

There are many counts of this clonotype. This chain links TRBV27 with TRBJ1-2, with 7 bases lining up with TRBD1. The CDR3 is 16 amino acids. Per the germline V gene, CDR1 is MNHEY and CDR2 is SMNVEV (reference sequence). The trim removed 1 base at V and 2 bases at J, leaving 7 bases unmatched. The DNA for the CDR3 is TGTGCCAGCAGTTTATGGGGACAGAGCTCGAACTATGGCTACACCTTC. It translates to CASSLWGQSSNYGYTF.

This clonotype was seen a handful of times. The germline gene is not matched at one end of the junction; a read error may be the cause. The chain uses TRBV2 and TRBJ2-5; maybe TRBD1 (6 bases). Germline V gives CDR1 SNHLY, CDR2 FYNNEI. CDR3 length equals 16 residues. CDR3: CASNEEAGQKKETRYF. In DNA form, the CDR3 reads TGTGCCAGCAATGAGGAAGCAGGACAGAAGAAAGAGACCCGGTACTTC.